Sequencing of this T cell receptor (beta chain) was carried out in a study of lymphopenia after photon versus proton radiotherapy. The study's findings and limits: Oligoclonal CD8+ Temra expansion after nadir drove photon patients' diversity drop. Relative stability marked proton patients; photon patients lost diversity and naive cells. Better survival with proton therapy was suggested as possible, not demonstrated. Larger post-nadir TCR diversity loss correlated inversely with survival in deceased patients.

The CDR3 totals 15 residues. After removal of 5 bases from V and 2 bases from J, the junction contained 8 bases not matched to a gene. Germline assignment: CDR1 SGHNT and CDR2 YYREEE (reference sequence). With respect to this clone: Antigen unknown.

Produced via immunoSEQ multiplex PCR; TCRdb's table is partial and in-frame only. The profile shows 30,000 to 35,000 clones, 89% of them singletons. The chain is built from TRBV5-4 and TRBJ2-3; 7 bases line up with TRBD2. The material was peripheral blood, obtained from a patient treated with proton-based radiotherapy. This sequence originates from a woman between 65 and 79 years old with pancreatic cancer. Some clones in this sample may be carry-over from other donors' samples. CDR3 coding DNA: TGTGCCAGCAGTCAAAAGGCGGGGGACACAGATACGCAGTATTTT. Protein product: CASSQKAGDTDTQYF.